This TCR beta chain was found in a study of cytomegalovirus exposure and HLA in healthy donors. Notes on the study in general: Common viral pathogens (according to a later analysis) appeared linked to several of the most significant clusters. Despite most TCR sequences being rare, some public TCRs occurred in many donors. Within an earlier analysis, most TCR beta V segments proved productive either about 87% or about 30% of the time.

With respect to this clone: Its antigen is as yet unknown. At one end the junction does not follow the germline gene, possibly because of a read error.

The PCR employed 60 Vbeta primers together with 13 Jbeta primers. The repertoire was sequenced with immunoSEQ multiplex PCR; TCRdb's copy has only in-frame clones and lacks some. The sample lists about 200,000 clones; nearly 80% were seen once. Sequencing was performed on PBMCs. This TCR derives from a man younger than 35 in good health and CMV-seronegative.

The CDR3 nucleotides read TGTTCCAGCCTTCAGTGGCAGGGGGCCACGTCGGGTGGCTACACCTTC. This sequence encodes CSSLQWQGATSGGYTF. This chain joins TRBV7-9 and TRBJ1-2, with 8 bases aligning to TRBD1. CDR3 length: 16 amino acids. CDR1 is SEHNR, CDR2 FQNEAQ, per germline (reference sequence).